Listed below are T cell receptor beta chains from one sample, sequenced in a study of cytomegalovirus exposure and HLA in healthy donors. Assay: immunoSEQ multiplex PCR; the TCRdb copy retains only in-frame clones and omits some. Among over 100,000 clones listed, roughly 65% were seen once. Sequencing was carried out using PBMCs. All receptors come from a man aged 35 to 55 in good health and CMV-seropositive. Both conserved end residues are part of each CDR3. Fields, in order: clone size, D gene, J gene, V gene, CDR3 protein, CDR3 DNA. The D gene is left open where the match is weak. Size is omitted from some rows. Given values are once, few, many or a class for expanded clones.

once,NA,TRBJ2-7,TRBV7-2,CASSLSGTPSYEQYF,TGTGCCAGCAGCTTATCCGGGACTCCGAGCTACGAGCAGTACTTC
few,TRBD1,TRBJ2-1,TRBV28,CASSLGAGGPLTNEQFF,TGTGCCAGCAGTTTGGGGGCAGGGGGTCCCCTGACCAATGAGCAGTTCTTC
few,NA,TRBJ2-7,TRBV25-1,CASNRVGAYEQYF,TGTGCCAGCAACCGGGTTGGAGCCTACGAGCAGTACTTC
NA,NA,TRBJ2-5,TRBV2,CASSVRGTAQETQYF,TGTGCCAGCAGTGTACGGGGGACGGCCCAAGAGACCCAGTACTTC
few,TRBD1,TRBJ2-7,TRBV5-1,CASSFNGQGAYEQYF,TGCGCCAGCAGCTTTAACGGACAGGGGGCCTACGAGCAGTACTTC
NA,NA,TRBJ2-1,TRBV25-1,CASSSRQYNEQFF,TGTGCCAGCAGTAGCCGACAGTACAATGAGCAGTTCTTC
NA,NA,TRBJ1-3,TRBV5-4,CASSLHGHSGNTIYF,TGTGCCAGCAGCTTGCATGGGCACTCTGGAAACACCATATATTTT
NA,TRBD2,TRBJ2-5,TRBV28,CAVELAGGQTQYF,TGTGCCGTAGAACTAGCGGGAGGGCAGACCCAGTACTTC
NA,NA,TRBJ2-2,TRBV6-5,CASSQGLKTGELFF,TGTGCCAGCAGCCAGGGACTGAAGACCGGGGAGCTGTTTTTT
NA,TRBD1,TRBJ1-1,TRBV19,CASNPTTGGGVNTEAFF,TGTGCCAGCAACCCGACGACAGGGGGCGGGGTGAACACTGAAGCTTTCTTT
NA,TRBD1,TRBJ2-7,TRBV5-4,CASSIGTGAYEQYF,TGTGCCAGCAGCATCGGGACAGGAGCCTACGAGCAGTACTTC
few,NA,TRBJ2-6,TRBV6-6,CASSPPGGANVLTF,TGTGCCAGCAGTCCCCCGGGGGGGGCCAACGTCCTGACTTTC
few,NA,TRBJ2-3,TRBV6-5,CASSYSRFSTDTQYF,TGTGCCAGCAGTTACAGCAGGTTTAGCACAGATACGCAGTATTTT
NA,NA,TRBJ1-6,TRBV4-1,CASSQAGSDNSPLHF,TGCGCCAGCAGCCAAGCCGGGAGTGATAATTCACCCCTCCACTTT
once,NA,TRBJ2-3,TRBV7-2,CASSGGTSDTQYF,TGTGCCAGCAGCGGAGGGACCTCAGATACGCAGTATTTT
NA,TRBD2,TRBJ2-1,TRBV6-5,CASIRLAGGLNEQFF,TGTGCCAGCATTAGACTAGCGGGAGGTCTCAATGAGCAGTTCTTC
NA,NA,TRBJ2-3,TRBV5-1,CASSLGDFTDTQYF,TGCGCCAGCAGCTTGGGGGACTTCACAGATACGCAGTATTTT
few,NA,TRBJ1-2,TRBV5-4,CASSGSWDGYTF,TGTGCCAGCAGTGGGAGTTGGGATGGCTACACCTTC
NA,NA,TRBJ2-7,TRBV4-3,CASSQDLAAFQYF,TGCGCCAGCAGCCAAGATCTTGCGGCCTTTCAGTACTTC
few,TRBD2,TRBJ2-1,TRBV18,CASSPTASGGFIEQFF,TGTGCCAGCTCACCAACGGCCAGCGGGGGTTTTATTGAGCAGTTCTTC
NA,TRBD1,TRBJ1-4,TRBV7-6,CASSPRDSGEKLFF,TGTGCCAGCAGCCCCAGGGACAGCGGGGAAAAACTGTTTTTT
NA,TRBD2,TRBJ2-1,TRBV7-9,CASRRTSGDNEQFF,TGTGCCAGCAGAAGGACTAGCGGGGACAATGAGCAGTTCTTC
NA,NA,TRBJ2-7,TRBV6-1,CASSVHRAEQYF,TGTGCCAGCAGTGTCCACAGGGCCGAGCAGTACTTC
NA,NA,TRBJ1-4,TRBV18,CASSPRRAATNEKLFF,TGTGCCAGCTCACCGAGGAGGGCCGCAACTAATGAAAAACTGTTTTTT
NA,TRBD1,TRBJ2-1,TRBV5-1,CASSGGQGLYNEQFF,TGCGCCAGCAGCGGGGGACAGGGGCTCTACAATGAGCAGTTCTTC
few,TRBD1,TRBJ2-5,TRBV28,CASSKGQGRETQYF,TGTGCCAGCAGCAAGGGACAGGGAAGAGAGACCCAGTACTTC
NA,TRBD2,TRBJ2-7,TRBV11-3,CASSALTGGEQYF,TGTGCCAGCAGCGCACTAACGGGGGGCGAGCAGTACTTC
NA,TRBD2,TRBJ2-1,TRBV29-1,CSASAGTSGSHEQFF,TGCAGCGCTAGCGCCGGGACTAGCGGGAGCCATGAGCAGTTCTTC
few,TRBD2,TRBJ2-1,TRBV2,CASHIAGGNEQFF,TGTGCCAGCCACATAGCGGGGGGGAATGAGCAGTTCTTC
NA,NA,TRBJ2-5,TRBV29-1,CSVEGGAETQYF,TGCAGCGTTGAAGGCGGGGCAGAGACCCAGTACTTC
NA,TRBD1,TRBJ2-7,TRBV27,CASRQGAVSYEQYF,TGTGCCAGCAGGCAGGGGGCTGTTAGCTACGAGCAGTACTTC
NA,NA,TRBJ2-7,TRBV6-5,CASSYSSTGLYEQYF,TGTGCCAGCAGTTACTCGAGTACAGGGCTCTACGAGCAGTACTTC
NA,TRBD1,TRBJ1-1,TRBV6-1,CASSLLWQGDTEAFF,TGTGCCAGCAGCCTTTTGTGGCAGGGGGACACTGAAGCTTTCTTT
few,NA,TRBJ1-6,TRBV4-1,CASSREPNSPLHF,TGCGCCAGCAGCCGGGAGCCGAATTCACCCCTCCACTTT
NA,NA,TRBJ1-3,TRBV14,CASSQESFHSGNTIYF,TGTGCCAGCAGCCAAGAGAGTTTCCACTCTGGAAACACCATATATTTT
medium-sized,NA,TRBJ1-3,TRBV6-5,CASSSTSGNTIYF,TGTGCCAGCAGCAGTACCTCTGGAAACACCATATATTTT
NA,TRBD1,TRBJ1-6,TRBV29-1,CSARDRGDSPLHF,TGCAGCGCGCGGGACAGGGGTGATTCACCCCTCCACTTT
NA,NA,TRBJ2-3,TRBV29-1,CSGLIFSGPSTDTQYF,TGCAGCGGCTTAATATTTAGCGGACCGTCCACAGATACGCAGTATTTT